Listed below are T cell receptor beta chains from one sample, sequenced in a study of blood T cell repertoires in COVID-19. Sequenced by immunoSEQ multiplex PCR; TCRdb stores in-frame clones only, minus some. This table holds nearly 110,000 clones, about four fifths found once. The source material was peripheral blood. The receptors derive from an older woman with acute or convalescent COVID-19. Each CDR3 is given with its conserved first and last residue. Each record gives: CDR3 length, J gene, V gene, D gene, CDR3 protein. D genes are given only for firm matches.

cdr3_length: 15
j_call: TRBJ1-2
v_call: TRBV7-3
d_call: -
cdr3_aa: CASSLPQGPSYGYTF

cdr3_length: 15
j_call: TRBJ2-1
v_call: TRBV5-1
d_call: -
cdr3_aa: CASSFGQTAYNEQFF

cdr3_length: 13
j_call: TRBJ1-6
v_call: TRBV29-1
d_call: TRBD1
cdr3_aa: CSVAGTGGSPLHF

cdr3_length: 15
j_call: TRBJ2-1
v_call: TRBV6-5
d_call: TRBD2
cdr3_aa: CASRTSGSSYNEQFF

cdr3_length: 15
j_call: TRBJ1-4
v_call: TRBV4-2
d_call: TRBD1
cdr3_aa: CASREPGDREEKLFF

cdr3_length: 15
j_call: TRBJ2-1
v_call: TRBV5-1
d_call: TRBD1
cdr3_aa: CASSYGTGRHNEQFF

cdr3_length: 16
j_call: TRBJ1-1
v_call: TRBV30
d_call: TRBD1
cdr3_aa: CAWSPPRGDREIEAFF

cdr3_length: 18
j_call: TRBJ2-2
v_call: TRBV5-1
d_call: TRBD2
cdr3_aa: CASSWAVRASGDTGELFF

cdr3_length: 15
j_call: TRBJ1-1
v_call: TRBV13
d_call: TRBD1
cdr3_aa: CASSPSYRGFTEAFF

cdr3_length: 16
j_call: TRBJ2-2
v_call: TRBV7-8
d_call: -
cdr3_aa: CASSFNRVQNTGELFF

cdr3_length: 16
j_call: TRBJ2-4
v_call: TRBV7-9
d_call: TRBD2
cdr3_aa: CASSRREVETKNIQYF

cdr3_length: 15
j_call: TRBJ1-2
v_call: TRBV19
d_call: TRBD1
cdr3_aa: CASSIGQGATYGYTF

cdr3_length: 16
j_call: TRBJ2-3
v_call: TRBV7-6
d_call: -
cdr3_aa: CASSSQGGRAGDTQYF

cdr3_length: 15
j_call: TRBJ2-1
v_call: TRBV29-1
d_call: -
cdr3_aa: CSVDPGLPKYNEQFF

cdr3_length: 15
j_call: TRBJ2-6
v_call: TRBV19
d_call: -
cdr3_aa: CASSIAHSGANVLTF

cdr3_length: 13
j_call: TRBJ1-4
v_call: TRBV7-9
d_call: -
cdr3_aa: CASSLDGVEKLFF

cdr3_length: 17
j_call: TRBJ2-1
v_call: TRBV24-1
d_call: TRBD2
cdr3_aa: CATHITGTSGSLNEQFF

cdr3_length: 19
j_call: TRBJ2-2
v_call: TRBV27
d_call: TRBD2
cdr3_aa: CASSFSTPGLDSSNGELFF

cdr3_length: 15
j_call: TRBJ1-2
v_call: TRBV6-1
d_call: -
cdr3_aa: CASSEFDRPNYGYTF

cdr3_length: 15
j_call: TRBJ2-3
v_call: TRBV7-9
d_call: TRBD2
cdr3_aa: CASSLTRDYTDTQYF

cdr3_length: 19
j_call: TRBJ2-5
v_call: TRBV15
d_call: -
cdr3_aa: CATSRLPLGPGLSGETQYF

cdr3_length: 12
j_call: TRBJ2-1
v_call: TRBV3-1/TRBV3-2
d_call: -
cdr3_aa: CASSQVFREQFF

cdr3_length: 15
j_call: TRBJ2-1
v_call: TRBV13
d_call: -
cdr3_aa: CASSRQAVIYNEQFF

cdr3_length: 16
j_call: TRBJ1-6
v_call: TRBV10-3
d_call: -
cdr3_aa: CAISESIATGGSPLHF

cdr3_length: 13
j_call: TRBJ1-6
v_call: TRBV6-5
d_call: TRBD1
cdr3_aa: CASWDRGSSPLHF

cdr3_length: 15
j_call: TRBJ2-7
v_call: TRBV28
d_call: -
cdr3_aa: CASSFNRVVSYEQYF

cdr3_length: 15
j_call: TRBJ2-1
v_call: TRBV28
d_call: TRBD2
cdr3_aa: CASSFGGSSYNEQFF

cdr3_length: 11
j_call: TRBJ1-2
v_call: TRBV20-1
d_call: TRBD1
cdr3_aa: CSATGGRGYTF

cdr3_length: 16
j_call: TRBJ1-1
v_call: TRBV19
d_call: TRBD1
cdr3_aa: CASSPTGTGNIAEAFF

cdr3_length: 16
j_call: TRBJ2-3
v_call: TRBV6-5
d_call: -
cdr3_aa: CASSSSLASSTDTQYF

cdr3_length: 16
j_call: TRBJ2-3
v_call: TRBV29-1
d_call: TRBD2
cdr3_aa: CSVWGGLAGATDTQYF

cdr3_length: 13
j_call: TRBJ2-7
v_call: TRBV6-1
d_call: -
cdr3_aa: CASSETGNYEQYF

cdr3_length: 16
j_call: TRBJ2-5
v_call: TRBV7-3
d_call: TRBD2
cdr3_aa: CASRRGLAGEGETQYF

cdr3_length: 15
j_call: TRBJ1-5
v_call: TRBV6-1
d_call: -
cdr3_aa: CASSERDYSNQPQHF